One and the same sample provided the 9 T cell receptor beta chains below, sequenced in a study of blood T cell repertoires in COVID-19. Assay used: immunoSEQ multiplex PCR; TCRdb lists only in-frame clones, some missing. The sample includes about 500,000 clones, 89% of them seen just once. Sequencing was carried out using peripheral blood. Receptors were obtained from a man younger than 35 with COVID-19, enrolled during active disease.

The chain employs TRBV3-1 (or the pseudogene TRBV3-2) and TRBJ1-4, with 7 bases identical to TRBD1. The ends lost 4 bases at V and 7 bases at J; junction bases unmatched: 9. CDR3 length equals 15 residues. Germline CDR1 is LGHDT and CDR2 is YNNKEL (reference sequence). CDR3 in amino acids: CASSPRQGLTEKLFF. The DNA of the CDR3 is TGTGCCAGCAGCCCCAGACAGGGTTTGACTGAAAAACTGTTTTTT.

The gene calls are TRBV10-3 and TRBJ2-1; D is possibly TRBD2 (6 bases). Trimming stripped 4 bases from V and 7 bases from J, with 17 bases between. CDR1 ENHRY and CDR2 SYGVKD come from the germline V gene. The CDR3 contains 15 residues. This CDR3 is CAISVGTQRKNEQFF. The CDR3 coding sequence is TGTGCCATCAGTGTTGGGACTCAACGCAAAAATGAGCAGTTCTTC.

This chain links TRBV6-6 with TRBJ2-3; 9 positions match TRBD1. In germline, CDR1 is MNHNY, CDR2 SVGAGI (reference sequence). V shed 1 base, J shed 5 bases, and the junction held 7 bases outside the gene matches. This CDR3 spans 16 amino acids. The CDR3 coding sequence is TGTGCCAGCAGTTACTTTCAGGGACAGGGCAGAGATACGCAGTATTTT. It encodes CASSYFQGQGRDTQYF.

The chain combines TRBV7-2 with TRBJ1-6; 7 bases fit TRBD1. V shed 5 bases and J 10 bases; nucleotides not matched to a gene: 5. The CDR3 extends over 13 amino acids. From germline, CDR1 is SGHTA and CDR2 FQGNSA. DNA of the CDR3: TGTGCCAGCAGCCTCGACAGGGTCTCACCCCTCCACTTT. This gives the protein CASSLDRVSPLHF.

This chain connects TRBV7-9 to TRBJ2-5; D is uncertain. The CDR3 length is 15 residues. Germline V lookup: CDR1 SEHNR, CDR2 FQNEAQ (reference sequence). V lost 5 bases and J lost 1, with 14 bases in between. This chain's CDR3 is CASSLGYSGQETQYF. The CDR3 DNA reads TGTGCCAGCAGCCTGGGCTACTCCGGCCAAGAGACCCAGTACTTC.

The J gene is TRBJ1-6, the V gene TRBV30; maybe TRBD1 (6 bases). V lost 1 base and J lost 10, with 14 bases in between. The germline V gene encodes CDR1 GTSNPN and CDR2 SVGIG (reference sequence). The CDR3 has 14 amino acids. The CDR3: CAWSAVGGGSPLHF. The CDR3 DNA follows: TGTGCCTGGAGTGCAGTTGGGGGGGGCTCACCCCTCCACTTT.

This clone was seen only once. V usage is TRBV6-1 and J usage is TRBJ2-1, with 10 bases aligning to TRBD1. Losses at the gene ends were 7 bases for V and 5 bases for J; bases not matched to a gene: 23. Germline lookup yields CDR1 MNHNS and CDR2 SASEGT. The CDR3 extends over 20 amino acids. The CDR3 nucleotides are TGTGCCAGCAATAAAGCCGGGACAGGGGCAGAGGGACGGATAAACAATGAGCAGTTCTTC. Protein: CASNKAGTGAEGRINNEQFF.

The V call is TRBV15, the J call TRBJ2-3; possibly TRBD1 for D (6 bases). The CDR3 extends over 18 amino acids. Germline V lookup: CDR1 LNHNV, CDR2 YYDKDF (reference sequence). Trimming shortened V by 0 bases and J by 0 bases, and 16 bases separated the two germline ends. DNA of the CDR3: TGTGCCACCAGCAGAGATCTTTGGGGGCCCAGTAGCACAGATACGCAGTATTTT. Protein: CATSRDLWGPSSTDTQYF.

Worth noting for this clone: Other DNA sequences from this sample encode an identical CDR3 as well. V usage is TRBV9 and J usage is TRBJ1-1, with unresolved D. There are 14 residues in the CDR3. Trimming took off 0 bases at V and 0 bases at J, with 6 bases between the two ends. Per germline, CDR1 SGDLS and CDR2 YYNGEE. CDR3 region: CASSVGQMNTEAFF. The DNA for the CDR3 is TGTGCCAGCAGCGTAGGACAAATGAACACTGAAGCTTTCTTT.